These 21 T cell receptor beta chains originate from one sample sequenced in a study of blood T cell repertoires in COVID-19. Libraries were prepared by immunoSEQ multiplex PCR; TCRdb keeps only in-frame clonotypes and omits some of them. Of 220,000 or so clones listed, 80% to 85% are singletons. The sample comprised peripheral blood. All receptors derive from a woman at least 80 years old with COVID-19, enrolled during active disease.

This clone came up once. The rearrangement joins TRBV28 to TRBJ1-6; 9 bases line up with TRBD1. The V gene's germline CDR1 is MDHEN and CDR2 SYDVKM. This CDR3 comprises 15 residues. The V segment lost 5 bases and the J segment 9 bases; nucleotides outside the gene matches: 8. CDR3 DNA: TGTGCCAGCAGTCGAGCGACAGGGGGAGGTTCACCCCTCCACTTT. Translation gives CASSRATGGGSPLHF.

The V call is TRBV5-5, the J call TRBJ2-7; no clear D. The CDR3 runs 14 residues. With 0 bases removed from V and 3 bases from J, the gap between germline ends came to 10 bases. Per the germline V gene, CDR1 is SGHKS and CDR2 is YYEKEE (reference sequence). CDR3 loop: CASSLASRRYEQYF. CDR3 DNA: TGTGCCAGCAGCTTGGCCAGTCGTCGCTACGAGCAGTACTTC.

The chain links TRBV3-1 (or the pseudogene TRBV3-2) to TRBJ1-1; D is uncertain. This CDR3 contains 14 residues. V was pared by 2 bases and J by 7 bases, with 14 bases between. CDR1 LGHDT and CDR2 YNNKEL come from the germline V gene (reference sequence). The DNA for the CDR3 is TGTGCCAGCAGCCAACTACTCGGACTCAGTGAAGCTTTCTTT. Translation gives CASSQLLGLSEAFF.

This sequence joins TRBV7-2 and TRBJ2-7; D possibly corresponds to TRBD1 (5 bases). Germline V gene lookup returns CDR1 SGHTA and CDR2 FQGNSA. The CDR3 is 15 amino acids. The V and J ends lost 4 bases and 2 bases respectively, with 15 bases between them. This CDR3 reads CASSSGQGITYEQYF. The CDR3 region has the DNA TGTGCCAGCAGCTCGGGCCAGGGTATCACCTACGAGCAGTACTTC.

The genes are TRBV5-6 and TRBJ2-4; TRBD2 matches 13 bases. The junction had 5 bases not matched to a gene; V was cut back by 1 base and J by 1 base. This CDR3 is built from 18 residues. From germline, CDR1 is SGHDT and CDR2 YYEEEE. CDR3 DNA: TGTGCCAGCAGCTTGAGGACTAGCGGGGGACGGGCCAAAAACATTCAGTACTTC. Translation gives CASSLRTSGGRAKNIQYF.

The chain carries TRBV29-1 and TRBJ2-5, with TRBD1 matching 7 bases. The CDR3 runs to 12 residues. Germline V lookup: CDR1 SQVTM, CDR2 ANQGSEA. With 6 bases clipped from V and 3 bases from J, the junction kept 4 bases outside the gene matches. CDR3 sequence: CSVAGGEETQYF. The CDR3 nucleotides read TGCAGCGTAGCAGGGGGAGAAGAGACCCAGTACTTC. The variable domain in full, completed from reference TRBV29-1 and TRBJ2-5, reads SAVISQKPSRDICQRGTSLTIQCQVDSQVTMMFWYRQQPGQSLTLIATANQGSEATYESGFVIDKFPISRPNLTFSTLTVSNMSPEDSSIYLCSVAGGEETQYFGPGTRLLVL.

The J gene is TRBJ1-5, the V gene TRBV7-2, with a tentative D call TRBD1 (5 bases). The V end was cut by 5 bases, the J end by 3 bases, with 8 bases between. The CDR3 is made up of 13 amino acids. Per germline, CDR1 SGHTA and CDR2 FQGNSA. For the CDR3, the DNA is TGTGCCAGCAGCCAGGACACCAATCAGCCCCAGCATTTT. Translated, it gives CASSQDTNQPQHF.

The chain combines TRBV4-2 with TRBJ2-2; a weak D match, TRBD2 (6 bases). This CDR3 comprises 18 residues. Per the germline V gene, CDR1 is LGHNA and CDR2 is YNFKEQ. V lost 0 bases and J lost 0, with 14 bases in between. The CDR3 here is CASSQDRVRTTNTGELFF. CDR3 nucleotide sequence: TGTGCCAGCAGCCAAGATCGGGTTCGGACTACGAACACCGGGGAGCTGTTTTTT.

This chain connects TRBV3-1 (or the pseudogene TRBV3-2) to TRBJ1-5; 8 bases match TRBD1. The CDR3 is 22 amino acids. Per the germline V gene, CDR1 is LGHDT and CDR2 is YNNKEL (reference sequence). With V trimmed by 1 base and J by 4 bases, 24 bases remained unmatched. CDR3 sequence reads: CASSQGTKTLNRGTVVNQPQHF. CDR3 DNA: TGTGCCAGCAGCCAAGGGACCAAGACACTTAACAGGGGGACCGTCGTAAATCAGCCCCAGCATTTT.

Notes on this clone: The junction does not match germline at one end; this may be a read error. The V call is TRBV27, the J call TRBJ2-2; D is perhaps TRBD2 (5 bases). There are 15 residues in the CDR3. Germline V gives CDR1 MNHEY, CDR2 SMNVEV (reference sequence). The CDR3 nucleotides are TGTGCCAGCAGTTTATTAGGTTCGAACACCGGGGAGTTGTTTTTT. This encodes CASSLLGSNTGELFF.

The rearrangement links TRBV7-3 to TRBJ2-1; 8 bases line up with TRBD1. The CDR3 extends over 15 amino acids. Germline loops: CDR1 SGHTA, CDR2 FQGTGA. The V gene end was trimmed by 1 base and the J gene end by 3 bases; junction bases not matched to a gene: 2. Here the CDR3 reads CASSLNTGGYNEQFF. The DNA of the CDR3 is TGTGCCAGCAGCTTAAACACAGGGGGCTACAATGAGCAGTTCTTC.

CDR3 loop: CASSHSDTQYF. The CDR3 region has the DNA TGTGCCAGCAGCCACTCAGATACGCAGTATTTT. The chain employs TRBV28 and TRBJ2-3; D not resolved. Trimming stripped 6 bases from V and 4 bases from J, with 5 bases between. The germline CDR1 and CDR2 sequences are MDHEN and SYDVKM. The CDR3 runs 11 residues.

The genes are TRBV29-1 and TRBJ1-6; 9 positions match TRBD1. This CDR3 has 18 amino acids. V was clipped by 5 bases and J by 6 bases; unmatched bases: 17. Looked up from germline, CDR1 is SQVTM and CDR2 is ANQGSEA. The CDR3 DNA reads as TGCAGCGTTAAAGCCGGAGGGGACAGGGAAATTTCTAATTCACCCCTCCACTTT. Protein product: CSVKAGGDREISNSPLHF.

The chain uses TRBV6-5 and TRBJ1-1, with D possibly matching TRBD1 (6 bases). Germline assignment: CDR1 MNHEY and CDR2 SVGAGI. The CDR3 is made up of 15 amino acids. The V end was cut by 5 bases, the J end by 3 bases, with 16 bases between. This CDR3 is CASSRGGGGDTEAFF. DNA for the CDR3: TGTGCCAGCAGTAGAGGGGGAGGGGGGGACACTGAAGCTTTCTTT.

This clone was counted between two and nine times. CDR3 sequence reads: CASSLVSAGSYNEQFF. The DNA for the CDR3 is TGTGCCAGCAGCTTAGTGTCAGCGGGTTCCTACAATGAGCAGTTCTTC. V gene TRBV7-2 combines with J gene TRBJ2-1; D may be TRBD2 (6 bases). Per germline, CDR1 SGHTA and CDR2 FQGNSA. The CDR3 loop spans 16 amino acids. Deletions cut 1 base from V and 1 base from J, with 11 bases between.

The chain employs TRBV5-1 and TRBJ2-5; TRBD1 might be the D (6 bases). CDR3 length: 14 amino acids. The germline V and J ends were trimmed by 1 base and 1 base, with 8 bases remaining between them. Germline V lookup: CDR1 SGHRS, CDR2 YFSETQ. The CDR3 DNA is TGCGCCAGCAGCTTGAGGACAGCCCAAGAGACCCAGTACTTC. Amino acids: CASSLRTAQETQYF.

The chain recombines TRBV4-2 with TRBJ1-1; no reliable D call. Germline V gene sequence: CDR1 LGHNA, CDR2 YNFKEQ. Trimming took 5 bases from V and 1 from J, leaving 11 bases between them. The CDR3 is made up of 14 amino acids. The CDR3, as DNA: TGTGCCAGCAGCTTTCATGGCGGGAACACTGAAGCTTTCTTT. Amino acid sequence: CASSFHGGNTEAFF.

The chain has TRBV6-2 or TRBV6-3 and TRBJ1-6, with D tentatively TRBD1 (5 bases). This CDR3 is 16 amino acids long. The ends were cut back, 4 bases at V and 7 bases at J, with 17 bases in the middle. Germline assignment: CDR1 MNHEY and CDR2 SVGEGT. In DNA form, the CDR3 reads TGTGCCAGCAGTTCCCCCGGGGGAGTCTGGAATTCACCCCTCCACTTT. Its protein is CASSSPGGVWNSPLHF.

The CDR3 DNA reads TGTGCCAGCAGCGGGAGAGCGGATTCCTACAATGAGCAGTTCTTC. This encodes CASSGRADSYNEQFF. The chain combines TRBV11-2 with TRBJ2-1, with D tentatively TRBD2 (5 bases). The CDR3 sequence is 15 residues long. Germline V gene sequence: CDR1 SGHAT, CDR2 FQNNGV. Trimming took off 5 bases at V and 1 base at J, with 12 bases between the two ends.

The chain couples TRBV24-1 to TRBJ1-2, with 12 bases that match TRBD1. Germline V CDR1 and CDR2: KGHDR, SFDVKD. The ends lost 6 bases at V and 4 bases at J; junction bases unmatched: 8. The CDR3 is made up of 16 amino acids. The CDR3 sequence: CATSPGQGARGYGYTF. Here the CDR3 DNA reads TGTGCCACCAGTCCGGGACAGGGGGCGCGGGGCTATGGCTACACCTTC.

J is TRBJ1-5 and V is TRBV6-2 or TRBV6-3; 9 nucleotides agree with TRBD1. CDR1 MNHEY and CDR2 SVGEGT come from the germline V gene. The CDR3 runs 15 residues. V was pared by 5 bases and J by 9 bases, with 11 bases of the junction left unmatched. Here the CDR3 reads CASSPTGGEERPQHF. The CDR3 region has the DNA TGTGCCAGCAGTCCCACAGGGGGCGAAGAAAGGCCCCAGCATTTT.